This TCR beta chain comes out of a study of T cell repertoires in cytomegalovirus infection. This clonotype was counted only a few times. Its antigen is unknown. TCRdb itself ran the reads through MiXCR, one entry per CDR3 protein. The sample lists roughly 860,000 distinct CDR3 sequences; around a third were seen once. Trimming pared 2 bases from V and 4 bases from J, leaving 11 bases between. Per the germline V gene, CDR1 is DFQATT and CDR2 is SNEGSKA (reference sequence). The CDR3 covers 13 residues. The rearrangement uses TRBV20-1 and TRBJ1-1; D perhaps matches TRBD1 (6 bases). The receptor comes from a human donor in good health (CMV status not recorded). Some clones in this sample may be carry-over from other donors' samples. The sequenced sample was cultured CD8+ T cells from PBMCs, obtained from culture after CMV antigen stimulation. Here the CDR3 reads CSARQGYGTEAFF. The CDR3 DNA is TGCAGTGCTAGACAGGGGTACGGCACTGAAGCTTTCTTT.